This T cell receptor (beta chain) derives from a study of cytomegalovirus exposure and HLA in healthy donors (dated by TCRdb to 2017 to 2019). In the study overall: An earlier analysis of 587 of the donors reported around 280 Gb of sequence data and 90 million to 120 million unique TCR beta sequences obtained from some 170 million T cells. Approximately 310 gigabases of sequencing data and tens of millions of unique TCR sequences were included in an early release covering roughly 700 HLA-typed donors. The genetic ancestry cluster associated with self-reported Caucasian donors included around 76% of the approximately 400 genotyped donors. The study aimed to test whether cataloging public T cell receptors could reveal signatures of past pathogen exposure. The study used immunosequencing to profile the T cell repertoires of more than 650 subjects and linked those repertoires to cytomegalovirus serostatus. Along with the roughly 700-subject first cohort, a separate validation cohort of approximately 110 different subjects was used. To predict cytomegalovirus infection status, the study combined high-throughput TCR immunosequencing, statistical association of individual TCRs with disease status, and machine learning. A later analysis re-examined previously published TCR beta repertoires from roughly 720 donors and added high-resolution HLA genotyping to investigate patterns of TCR occurrence. The later analysis used no new phenotypic data to find candidate immune exposures, relying instead on TCR beta sequences and their occurrence across donors. In an earlier analysis of a few hundred of the donors, high-throughput TCR beta sequencing was used to judge whether each TCR beta V gene segment behaved as functional or pseudogenic. Donor age, sex, ethnicity and CMV serostatus were compiled alongside the repertoire data. Genome-wide SNP genotypes for about 60% of the roughly 700 donors were used in a later genetic analysis, which treated that subset as a discovery cohort. Every discovery cohort repertoire had been produced on one sequencing platform. Both class I and class II loci were covered by HLA typing, at four-digit resolution. The number of typed donors differed by locus: roughly 629-640 for A, B, C, DRB1 and DQB1; some 500 for DQA1; fewer than 610 for DPA1; and around 450 for DPB1. A handful of DR-DQ haplotypes were handled as single units for association and clustering because linkage in the cohort was strong. Among some 400 genotyped donors of the cohort, an average of 235,054 unique TCR beta nucleotide sequences were sequenced per donor, roughly 18% of them non-productive.

In regard to this clone: No cognate antigen has been identified for it. No much larger clone exists at a distance of one base, and base qualities are not known.

The cohort consisted of some 730 healthy bone marrow donors. At the time of sampling, every cohort member was nominally healthy, though immune exposures that went unrecorded were likely present. The donor tested CMV seronegative, placing the donor among the 352 seronegative members of the cohort. Every donor gave a peripheral blood sample, and the peripheral blood mononuclear cells from that sample were used for TCR beta sequencing. The Qiagen DNeasy Blood Extraction Kit was used to extract genomic DNA from the blood cell samples. General study outcomes and caveats: Because counts were too low, roughly 18 rarely observed V segments, including chromosome 9 orphons, were left out of the earlier analysis of 587 of the donors. Strong co-occurrence of HLA alleles, especially DR and DQ, made assigning TCR associations to individual alleles difficult. Roughly uniform sequencing depth across donors was assumed in presence/absence analyses, although this assumption may not hold. Linkage disequilibrium might explain the correlated functional status among segregating V segments, but an unknown experimental factor could not be excluded. An association between a missense DCLRE1C variant and V-gene and J-gene trimming of TCR beta chains was found in a later genetic analysis and replicated in an independent cohort. The 87-base-pair reads could not distinguish some IMGT-functional V segments, including TRBV6-2 and TRBV6-3, so those segments were excluded. In a later genetic analysis, fewer N-insertions in productive TCRs were reported among donors in an Asian-associated ancestry cluster than the roughly 710-donor mean. A further reported finding was that TCR beta sequences accurately predicted the HLA-A and HLA-B alleles for most subjects in the first cohort. Most TCR sequences were observed very rarely across donors, whereas some public TCRs were present in many individuals. According to the authors, the approach could potentially be generalized to other disease states and immunological phenotypes. A few of the identified cytomegalovirus-associated TCR beta chains were confirmed in vitro to be specific for cytomegalovirus antigens. The study gave a list of under 200 TCR beta chains associated with cytomegalovirus. The classifier was reported to diagnose cytomegalovirus status with high specificity and sensitivity in both the original and validation cohorts. Specific HLA alleles were associated with 15,000 to 20,000 TCR beta sequences at a false discovery rate of 0.05 in a later analysis. CMV serostatus was the only immune exposure information available for the cohort. Compared with equally common non-associated chains, HLA-associated TCR beta chains in a later analysis were more clonally expanded and had lower generation probabilities. Because some donors lacked HLA typing at each locus, the association tests relied only on the typed subset. In an earlier analysis of 587 of the donors, most TCR beta V segments were observed in productive rearrangements about 87% or about 30% of the time, broadly matching IMGT annotations. Most CMV-associated TCR beta chains appeared to be HLA-restricted in a later analysis, and the HLA associations seemed to be driven largely by CMV exposure. In a later analysis, several top co-occurrence clusters were reported to appear linked to parvovirus B19, influenza, CMV and Epstein-Barr virus. Only TCR beta chains were sequenced in this cohort, and the absence of alpha or paired-chain data limited detectable features. A cluster of highly shared sequence variants was judged likely to be a technical artifact of the sequencing pipeline. According to a later analysis, TCR association rates differed among HLA loci, with DRB1 alleles showing the most associated TCRs and HLA-C alleles showing the fewest.

The library was produced with the immunoSEQ multiplex PCR assay. For the multiplex PCR, a mixture combining 60 forward primers for TCR Vbeta segments and 13 reverse primers for TCR Jbeta segments was used. The CDR3 region of rearranged TCR beta genes was amplified from genomic DNA by a multiplex PCR assay. On the Illumina HiSeq System, the amplified TCR beta libraries were sequenced as 87-base-pair reads. For the original study's pipeline: In a later analysis, some 80 million unique TCR beta chains were counted across the 500 to 850 repertoires, and approximately 9.9 million of these chains were shared by at least two donors. To remove PCR and sequencing errors, raw reads were error-corrected and collapsed into unique sequences using a nearest-neighbor algorithm that merged closely related sequences. Alignment of CDR3 sequences to IMGT reference sequences was used to assign V, D and J gene segments. Each retained sequence needed at least a six-nucleotide match to both a V gene segment and a J gene segment. A rearrangement was called productive if the CDR3 had no stop codons and remained in frame with V and J, and every other rearrangement was called non-productive. CDR3 was defined by IMGT convention, running from the second conserved V-encoded cysteine to the conserved J-encoded phenylalanine. Sequences without an unambiguous match to a single V gene segment were excluded from the earlier analysis of several hundred of the donors. In an earlier analysis of about 590 of the donors, a V segment was called functional when productive rearrangements were above 56.7%, and segregating when the standard deviation between donors exceeded 5%. A statistical classification framework was built to diagnose cytomegalovirus status from the catalog of TCR beta chain sequences. A later analysis assigned V and J genes by comparing TCR nucleotide sequences with IMGT/GENE-DB human TR gene sequences. In a later analysis, CDR3 sequences and most-parsimonious VDJ recombination scenarios were assigned using the TCRdist pipeline. In a later analysis, each TCR beta chain was defined by its CDR3 amino acid sequence together with its V-gene family, and reads without a unique V-gene family were excluded. To address suspected cross-contamination and a sequencing artifact, a later analysis removed 592 highly shared, low-generation-probability nucleotide sequences. In a later analysis, a clonal expansion index was calculated for each public chain from normalized within-repertoire ranks of inferred template counts. A later analysis computed generation probabilities with a VDJ recombination model fitted to out-of-frame rearrangements, and checked the results against IGoR. Hypergeometric tests were used in a later analysis to score TCR-TCR, TCR-HLA and TCR-CMV co-occurrence, with a repertoire-size bias correction applied to the TCR pairs. False discovery rates were estimated in a later analysis by permuting HLA or CMV assignments 20 times. In a later analysis, co-occurring TCRs were grouped using DBSCAN, with TCRdist sequence similarity added in when clustering inside HLA-allele-positive subsets. For co-occurrence clustering, repertoires with fewer than 30,000 or more than 120,000 public chains were excluded, along with four or five repertoires with anomalous nucleotide sharing. TCRdb retrieved this table from immuneACCESS and kept in-frame rearrangements only. Not all clones are present; in checked studies, unresolved V genes account for under half, and no reason is known for the remainder. That table gives V, J and clone size, and the DNA gave D and trimming. In this sample the table shows about 96,000 clones, 64% of which occur a single time. 3.2% of the sample is taken by the ten largest.

The CDR3 spans 15 residues, from the cysteine through the phenylalanine. Kept here is only the CDR3 DNA, which spans 45 bases and is read in frame from base 1. Trimming accounts for 2 bases at V and 1 base at J, while the number of junction bases matched to no gene is 3. Looking up the germline V gene (reference sequence) yields CDR1 GTSNPN and CDR2 SVGIG. The chain joins TRBV30 to TRBJ1-3; 9 bases in between match TRBD1. Sequencing was done on a sample of PBMCs. The receptor's source is a man in his sixties in good health and CMV-seronegative. The CDR3 amino acid sequence is: CAWSTQGASGNTIYF. The nucleotides are TGTGCCTGGAGTACACAGGGGGCATCTGGAAACACCATATATTTT.